This TCR beta chain was sequenced in a study of blood T cells in healthy people across ages. Study observations and caveats: With age, beta diversity per million T cells declined roughly linearly, significantly by approximately 41. More naive CD4+ cells and higher diversity marked long-lived donors relative to aged donors.

V was cut by 5 bases and J by 6 bases, with 7 bases left in between. The CDR3 runs to 11 residues. Germline-derived CDR1 and CDR2 are SQVTM and ANQGSEA. Primers used in a second PCR of roughly 7 to 12 cycles were a sample-barcoded 5' primer and a J-beta primer mix. TCRdb reprocessed the 5' RACE reads via MiXCR and lists one record per CDR3 protein. This repertoire shows about 830,000 distinct CDR3 sequences, around 62% found once; its top ten account for 25% to 35%. Worth noting for this clonotype: What it binds is not known.

The sample consisted of blood. This TCR derives from a man aged 25-45 years in good health. V usage is TRBV29-1 and J usage is TRBJ2-2; no clear D. CDR3 sequence reads: CSVSNPGELFF. CDR3 DNA sequence: TGCAGCGTTTCAAACCCCGGGGAGCTGTTTTTT.